This TCR beta chain was captured in a study of blood T cells in healthy people across ages. Study outcomes and limitations: PBMCs left unsorted prevented a conclusive naive versus antigen-experienced comparison. There was a strong correlation between TCR beta diversity and naive T cell percentage.

V shed 1 base and J 6 bases; nucleotides not matched to a gene: 4. The CDR3 runs 15 residues. Germline V lookup: CDR1 SGHAT, CDR2 FQNNGV. This clonotype was recorded once. The antigen is not known. The use of a sample-barcoded 5' primer and a J-beta primer mix characterized a second PCR of roughly 7 to 11 cycles. A template-switch adaptor containing 12 random nucleotides labeled each cDNA molecule. TCRdb ran MiXCR on the 5' RACE reads and lists one entry per CDR3 protein. The repertoire holds 1.5 million to 2 million distinct CDR3 sequences, with roughly 28% as singletons. This sequence originates from a woman in her 30s in good health. The rearrangement links TRBV11-2 to TRBJ2-1; 9 bases line up with TRBD1. The sequencing sample was made of blood. The CDR3 DNA reads as TGTGCCAGCAGCTTAGTGACAGGGGGGGTCAATGAGCAGTTCTTC. It translates to CASSLVTGGVNEQFF.